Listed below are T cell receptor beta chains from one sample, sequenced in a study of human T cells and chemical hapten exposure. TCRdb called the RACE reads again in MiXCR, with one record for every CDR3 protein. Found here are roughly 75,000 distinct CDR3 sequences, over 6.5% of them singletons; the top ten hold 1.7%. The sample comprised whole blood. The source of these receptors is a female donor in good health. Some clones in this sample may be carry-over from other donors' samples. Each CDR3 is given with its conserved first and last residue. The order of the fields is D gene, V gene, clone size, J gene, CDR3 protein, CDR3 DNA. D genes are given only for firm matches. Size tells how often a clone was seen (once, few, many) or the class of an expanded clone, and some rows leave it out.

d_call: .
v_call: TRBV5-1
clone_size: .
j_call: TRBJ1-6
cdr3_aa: CASSFDGASTRNSPLHF
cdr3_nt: TGCGCCAGCAGCTTCGATGGCGCTTCAACCAGAAATTCACCCCTCCACTTT

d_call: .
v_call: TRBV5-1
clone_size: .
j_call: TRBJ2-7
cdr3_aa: CASSLSDPYEQYF
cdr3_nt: TGCGCCAGCAGCTTATCTGATCCCTACGAGCAGTACTTC

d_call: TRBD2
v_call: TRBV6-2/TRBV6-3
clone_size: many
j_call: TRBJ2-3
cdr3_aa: CASSRRGTSGGRSTDTQYF
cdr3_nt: TGTGCCAGCAGCCGACGTGGGACTAGCGGTGGTAGAAGCACAGATACGCAGTATTTT

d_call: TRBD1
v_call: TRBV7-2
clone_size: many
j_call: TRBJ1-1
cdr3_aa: CASSSRQLDRDDRTEAFF
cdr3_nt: TGTGCCAGCAGCTCACGACAACTGGACAGGGACGATAGGACTGAAGCTTTCTTT

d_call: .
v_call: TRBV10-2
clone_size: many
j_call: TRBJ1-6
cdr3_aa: CASSGSGGNSPLHF
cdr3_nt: TGCGCCAGCTCGGGTTCTGGGGGGAATTCACCCCTCCACTTT

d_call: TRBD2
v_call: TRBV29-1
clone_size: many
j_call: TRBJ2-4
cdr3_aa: CSATSRNIQYF
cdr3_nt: TGCAGCGCGACTAGCCGCAACATTCAGTACTTC

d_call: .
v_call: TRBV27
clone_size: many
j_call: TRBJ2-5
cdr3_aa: CASSFSGAAETQYF
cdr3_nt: TGTGCCAGCAGTTTCTCGGGGGCGGCTGAGACCCAGTACTTC

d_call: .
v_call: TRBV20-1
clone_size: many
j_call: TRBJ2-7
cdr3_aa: CSARAPSGINSYEQYF
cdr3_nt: TGCAGTGCTAGAGCCCCCAGCGGTATTAACTCCTACGAGCAGTACTTC

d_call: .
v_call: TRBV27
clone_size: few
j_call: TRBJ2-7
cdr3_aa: CASRGRSGSYEQYF
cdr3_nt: TGTGCCAGCAGAGGACGGAGCGGGTCGTACGAGCAGTACTTC

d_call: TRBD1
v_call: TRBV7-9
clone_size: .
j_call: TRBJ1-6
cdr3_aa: CASNPTGSNSPLHF
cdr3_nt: TGTGCCAGCAATCCGACAGGGAGCAATTCACCCCTCCACTTT

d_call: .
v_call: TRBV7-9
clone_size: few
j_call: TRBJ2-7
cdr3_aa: CASSLDYISQDEQYF
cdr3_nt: TGTGCCAGCAGCTTGGACTACATCTCTCAGGACGAGCAGTACTTC

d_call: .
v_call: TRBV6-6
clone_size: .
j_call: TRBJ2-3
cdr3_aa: CASSYSPSRSTDTQYF
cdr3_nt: TGTGCCAGCAGTTACTCGCCTAGTCGGAGCACAGATACGCAGTATTTT

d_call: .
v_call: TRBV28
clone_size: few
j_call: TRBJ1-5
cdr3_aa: CASIGRNNQPQHF
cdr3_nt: TGTGCCAGCATCGGACGGAACAATCAGCCCCAGCATTTT

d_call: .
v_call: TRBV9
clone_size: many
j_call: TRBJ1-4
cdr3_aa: CASSVGGATNEKLFF
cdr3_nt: TGTGCCAGCAGCGTTGGCGGGGCCACTAATGAAAAACTGTTTTTT

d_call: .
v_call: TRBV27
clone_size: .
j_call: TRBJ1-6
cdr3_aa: CASSLLQGRSSPLHF
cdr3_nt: TGTGCCAGCAGTTTATTGCAGGGTCGGAGTTCACCCCTCCACTTT

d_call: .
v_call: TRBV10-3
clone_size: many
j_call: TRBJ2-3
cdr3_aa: CAISESPSGTDTQYF
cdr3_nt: TGTGCCATCAGTGAGTCGCCGTCTGGCACAGATACGCAGTATTTT

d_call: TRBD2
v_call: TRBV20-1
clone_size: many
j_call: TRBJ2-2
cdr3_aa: CSARSGGGNTGELFF
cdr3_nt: TGCAGTGCGAGAAGCGGGGGCGGGAACACCGGGGAGCTGTTTTTT

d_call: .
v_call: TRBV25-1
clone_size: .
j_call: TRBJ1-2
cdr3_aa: CASSGSRVLINYGYTF
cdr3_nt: TGTGCCAGCAGTGGGTCTCGAGTTCTAATCAACTATGGCTACACCTTC

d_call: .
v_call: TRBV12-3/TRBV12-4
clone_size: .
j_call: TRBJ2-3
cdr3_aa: CASSDKGPDTQYF
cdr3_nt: TGTGCCAGCAGTGATAAAGGCCCAGATACGCAGTATTTT

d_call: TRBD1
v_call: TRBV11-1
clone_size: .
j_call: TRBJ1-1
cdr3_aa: CASSSDRGQRRGNTEAFF
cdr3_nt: TGTGCCAGCAGCTCCGACAGGGGGCAGCGACGGGGGAACACTGAAGCTTTCTTT

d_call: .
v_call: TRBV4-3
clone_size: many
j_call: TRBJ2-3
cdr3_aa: CASSQKGFADTQYF
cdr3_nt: TGCGCCAGCAGCCAAAAGGGGTTTGCAGATACGCAGTATTTT

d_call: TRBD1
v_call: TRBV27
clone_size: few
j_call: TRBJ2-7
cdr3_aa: CASSIDRGGEQYF
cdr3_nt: TGTGCCAGCAGTATAGACAGGGGGGGCGAGCAGTACTTC

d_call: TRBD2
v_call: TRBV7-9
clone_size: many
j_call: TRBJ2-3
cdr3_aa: CASSFGSGGSPGADTQYF
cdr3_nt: TGTGCCAGCAGCTTCGGTAGCGGGGGGAGCCCAGGGGCAGATACGCAGTATTTT

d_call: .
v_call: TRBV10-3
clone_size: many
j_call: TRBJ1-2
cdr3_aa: CAISDSQDYGYTF
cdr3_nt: TGTGCCATCAGTGATTCGCAGGACTATGGCTACACCTTC

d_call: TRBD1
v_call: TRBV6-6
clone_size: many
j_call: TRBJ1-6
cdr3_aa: CASSYRDSFDSPLHF
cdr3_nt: TGTGCCAGCAGTTACCGGGACAGTTTTGATTCACCCCTCCACTTT

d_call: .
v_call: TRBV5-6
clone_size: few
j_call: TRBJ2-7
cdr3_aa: CASKMGGAYEQYF
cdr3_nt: TGTGCCAGCAAGATGGGGGGCGCGTACGAGCAGTACTTC